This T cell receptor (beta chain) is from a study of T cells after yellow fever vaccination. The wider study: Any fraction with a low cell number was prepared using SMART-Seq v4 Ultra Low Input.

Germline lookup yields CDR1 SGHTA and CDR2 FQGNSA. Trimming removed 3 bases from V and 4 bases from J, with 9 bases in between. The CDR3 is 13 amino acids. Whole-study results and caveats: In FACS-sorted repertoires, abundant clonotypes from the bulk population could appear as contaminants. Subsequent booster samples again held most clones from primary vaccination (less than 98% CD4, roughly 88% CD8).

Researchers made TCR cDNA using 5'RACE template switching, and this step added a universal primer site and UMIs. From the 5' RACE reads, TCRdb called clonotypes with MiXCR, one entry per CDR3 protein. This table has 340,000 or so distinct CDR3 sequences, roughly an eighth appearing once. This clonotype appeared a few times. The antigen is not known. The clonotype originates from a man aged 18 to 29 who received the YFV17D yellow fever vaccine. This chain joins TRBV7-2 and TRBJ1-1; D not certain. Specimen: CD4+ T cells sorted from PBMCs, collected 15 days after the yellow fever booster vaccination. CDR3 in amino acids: CASSLLPGTEAFF. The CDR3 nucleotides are TGTGCCAGCAGCTTGCTCCCAGGCACTGAAGCTTTCTTT.